Following are 28 T cell receptor beta chains from one sample sequenced in a study of T cell responses to AZD1222 COVID-19 vaccine. Data came from immunoSEQ multiplex PCR; TCRdb stores just in-frame clones and leaves some out. The sample contains about 93,000 clones, 70% to 90% of which appear only once. The sequencing here drew on peripheral blood, taken on day 0 of AZD1222 vaccination. Receptors originate from an adult in good health.

The gene calls are TRBV6-6 and TRBJ2-7; D remains unclear. Trimming cost V 5 bases and J 3 bases, with 17 bases left between them. This CDR3 is 15 amino acids long. Germline V CDR1 and CDR2: MNHNY, SVGAGI (reference sequence). CDR3 in amino acids: CASSGHRVPNYEQYF. The CDR3 coding sequence is TGTGCCAGCAGTGGTCATCGGGTCCCGAACTACGAGCAGTACTTC.

This rearrangement joins TRBV4-2 to TRBJ2-7; 9 bases match TRBD2. Germline CDR1 is LGHNA and CDR2 is YNFKEQ. This CDR3 has 14 residues. Trimming at V came to 6 bases and at J to 7 bases, leaving 10 bases not matched to a gene. This chain's CDR3 is CASRESSGSGEQYF. CDR3 bases: TGTGCCAGCAGGGAGAGTAGCGGGAGTGGGGAGCAGTACTTC.

J is TRBJ1-3 and V is TRBV5-1, with TRBD1 as a possible D gene (5 bases). The germline V and J ends were trimmed by 4 bases and 4 bases, with 15 bases remaining between them. Germline CDR1 reads SGHRS; CDR2 reads YFSETQ. The CDR3 loop spans 15 amino acids. DNA of the CDR3: TGCGCCAGCAGCGACCCAGGGATATTAGGAAACACCATATATTTT. Translated: CASSDPGILGNTIYF. Based on the CDR3 plus reference TRBV5-1 and TRBJ1-3, the full variable domain is KAGVTQTPRYLIKTRGQQVTLSCSPISGHRSVSWYQQTPGQGLQFLFEYFSETQRNKGNFPGRFSGRQFSNSRSEMNVSTLELGDSALYLCASSDPGILGNTIYFGEGSWLTVV.

This rearrangement joins TRBV7-2 to TRBJ1-2, with 7 bases that match TRBD1. This CDR3 has 15 residues. CDR1 SGHTA and CDR2 FQGNSA come from the germline V gene. After removal of 5 bases from V and 6 bases from J, the junction contained 12 bases not matched to a gene. The DNA of the CDR3 is TGTGCCAGCAGCCCCCCGACAGGGTTTGGGCATGGCTACACCTTC. Protein sequence: CASSPPTGFGHGYTF. Together with reference TRBV7-2 and TRBJ1-2, the CDR3 gives the full variable domain: GAGVSQSPSNKVTEKGKDVELRCDPISGHTALYWYRQSLGQGLEFLIYFQGNSAPDKSGLPSDRFSAERTGGSVSTLTIQRTQQEDSAVYLCASSPPTGFGHGYTFGSGTRLTVV.

This chain connects TRBV7-2 to TRBJ2-7; TRBD2 matches 7 bases. The length of the CDR3 is 14 residues. Trimming took 5 bases from V and 2 from J; bases not matched to a gene: 6. Germline loops: CDR1 SGHTA, CDR2 FQGNSA. The CDR3 sequence: CASSPLAGAYEQYF. Written as DNA, the CDR3 is TGTGCCAGCAGCCCCTTAGCGGGTGCCTACGAGCAGTACTTC.

The V gene is TRBV12-5, the J gene TRBJ2-7; a weak D match, TRBD2 (6 bases). With 4 bases removed from V and 6 bases from J, the gap between germline ends came to 22 bases. The germline V gene has CDR1 LGHNT and CDR2 FRNRAP. The CDR3 runs 16 residues. CDR3 region: CASGWTRGQGPIEQYF. The CDR3 DNA sequence: TGTGCTAGTGGTTGGACGCGGGGCCAGGGTCCAATCGAGCAGTACTTC.

The gene calls are TRBV5-6 and TRBJ1-2; perhaps TRBD1 as D (6 bases). The V end lost 7 bases, the J end lost 8 bases, and 24 bases lay between the germline ends. The CDR3 is 15 residues long. Germline V gene sequence: CDR1 SGHDT, CDR2 YYEEEE. In DNA, the CDR3 is TGTGCCAGCGGTTACCCCTACACAGGGACGGAAGGCTACACCTTC. It is translated as CASGYPYTGTEGYTF.

Only a few counts were recorded for this clone. The chain combines TRBV10-2 with TRBJ2-1; maybe TRBD1 (5 bases). The CDR3 is made up of 13 amino acids. Germline CDR1 reads WSHSY; CDR2 reads SAAADI. V lost 4 bases, J lost 5 bases, and 9 bases lay in between. CDR3 nucleotide sequence: TGCGCCAGCAGTGTGGGGCAGCACAATGAGCAGTTCTTC. Its translation: CASSVGQHNEQFF.

V and J are TRBV11-2 and TRBJ1-1; TRBD1 matches 8 bases. J gave up 5 bases and V 2 bases, and 4 bases lay outside the gene matches. From germline, CDR1 is SGHAT and CDR2 FQNNGV. The CDR3 is 14 amino acids. CDR3 coding DNA: TGTGCCAGCAGCTTAACCCGACAGGGGACTGAAGCTTTCTTT. It translates to CASSLTRQGTEAFF. Drawing the rest from reference TRBV11-2 and TRBJ1-1, the complete variable domain is EAGVAQSPRYKIIEKRQSVAFWCNPISGHATLYWYQQILGQGPKLLIQFQNNGVVDDSQLPKDRFSAERLKGVDSTLKIQPAKLEDSAVYLCASSLTRQGTEAFFGQGTRLTVV.

The V gene is TRBV24-1, the J gene TRBJ2-3, with 9 bases fitting TRBD1. Germline assignment: CDR1 KGHDR and CDR2 SFDVKD. This CDR3 is 14 amino acids long. Trimming cost V 4 bases and J 6 bases; bases outside gene matches: 4. CDR3 sequence: CATSDLGQGDTQYF. The CDR3 nucleotides read TGTGCCACCAGTGACCTCGGACAGGGGGATACGCAGTATTTT.

The sample holds one count of this clone. This chain links TRBV11-2 with TRBJ2-2; maybe TRBD2 (5 bases). CDR1 and CDR2 (germline): SGHAT, FQNNGV. The germline V and J ends were trimmed by 5 bases and 8 bases, with 12 bases remaining between them. This CDR3 spans 13 amino acids. The CDR3 DNA sequence: TGTGCCAGCAGCCCCCCCGGCGGGGGGGAGCTGTTTTTT. It specifies CASSPPGGGELFF.

This chain connects TRBV7-2 to TRBJ2-2, with 7 nucleotides matching TRBD2. CDR3 length: 15 residues. Unmatched junction bases numbered 6, after V lost 2 bases and J lost 6 bases. Germline values: CDR1 SGHTA, CDR2 FQGNSA. As DNA, the CDR3 is TGTGCCAGCAGCTTAAGCCCGGGGGGAGCCGGGGAGCTGTTTTTT. Its translation is CASSLSPGGAGELFF.

This chain uses TRBV11-2 with TRBJ2-6; D ambiguous. From germline, CDR1 is SGHAT and CDR2 FQNNGV. V was pared by 1 base and J by 4 bases, with 5 bases between. The CDR3 has 14 amino acids. The CDR3 sequence: CASSLATGANVLTF. CDR3 nucleotides: TGTGCCAGCAGCTTAGCCACAGGGGCCAACGTCCTGACTTTC.

This clone was seen only once. The chain recombines TRBV5-1 with TRBJ2-1; 16 positions match TRBD2. Germline V gene lookup returns CDR1 SGHRS and CDR2 YFSETQ. The CDR3 totals 16 residues. The V gene end was trimmed by 3 bases and the J gene end by 7 bases; junction bases not matched to a gene: 4. The CDR3 coding sequence is TGCGCCAGCAGCTCGGGACTAGCGGGAGGGAATAATGAGCAGTTCTTC. This codes for CASSSGLAGGNNEQFF. Combining the CDR3 with reference TRBV5-1 and TRBJ2-1 gives the whole variable domain KAGVTQTPRYLIKTRGQQVTLSCSPISGHRSVSWYQQTPGQGLQFLFEYFSETQRNKGNFPGRFSGRQFSNSRSEMNVSTLELGDSALYLCASSSGLAGGNNEQFFGPGTRLTVL.

The chain uses TRBV7-9 and TRBJ2-1, with D perhaps matching TRBD1 (5 bases). Trimming took 0 bases from V and 4 from J, leaving 10 bases between them. The length of the CDR3 is 15 residues. The germline gives CDR1 SEHNR, CDR2 FQNEAQ (reference sequence). The CDR3 reads CASSLARRVYNEQFF. The CDR3 DNA is TGTGCCAGCAGCTTAGCCCGCAGGGTATACAATGAGCAGTTCTTC.

CDR3 nucleotides: TGCGCCAGCAGTACCAGCGGGGGGCTGTCCGGGGAGCTGTTTTTT. Protein sequence: CASSTSGGLSGELFF. The chain has TRBV5-1 and TRBJ2-2; 9 positions match TRBD2. CDR3 length: 15 residues. The germline V gene encodes CDR1 SGHRS and CDR2 YFSETQ. The trim removed 5 bases at V and 6 bases at J, leaving 8 bases unmatched.

The chain recombines TRBV5-5 with TRBJ2-7, with D perhaps being TRBD1 or TRBD2 (5 bases each). The V gene's germline CDR1 is SGHKS and CDR2 YYEKEE (reference sequence). Trimming pared 4 bases from V and 5 bases from J, leaving 10 bases between. The CDR3 has 12 amino acids. The CDR3 spells CASSPGTNEQYF. The CDR3 nucleotides are TGTGCCAGCAGCCCGGGGACGAACGAGCAGTACTTC.

J is TRBJ1-4 and V is TRBV4-1, with unresolved D. The CDR3 has 15 amino acids. The germline CDR1 and CDR2 sequences are MGHRA and YSYEKL. V was clipped by 0 bases and J by 5 bases, with 10 bases between them. The CDR3 region is CASSQERARNEKLFF. The DNA of the CDR3 is TGCGCCAGCAGCCAAGAGAGGGCCCGGAATGAAAAACTGTTTTTT.

This clone was detected a few times. CDR3 bases: TGTGCCAGCAGCTCCCGACGGGACAGCCCCCACGAGCAGTACTTC. Translating gives CASSSRRDSPHEQYF. J is TRBJ2-7 and V is TRBV7-8; 7 bases align to TRBD1. The CDR3 spans 15 residues. The ends lost 4 bases at V and 5 bases at J; junction bases unmatched: 11. The germline V gene has CDR1 SGHVS and CDR2 FQNEAQ.

The chain links TRBV4-2 to TRBJ2-2; possibly TRBD2 for D (6 bases). The V end was cut by 0 bases, the J end by 5 bases, with 10 bases between. The V gene's germline CDR1 is LGHNA and CDR2 YNFKEQ. The CDR3 is 15 amino acids. In nucleotides, the CDR3 is TGTGCCAGCAGCCAAGAGGGACTCCTAACCGGGGAGCTGTTTTTT. This codes for CASSQEGLLTGELFF.

The genes are TRBV24-1 and TRBJ1-5, with D tentatively TRBD1 (5 bases). CDR3 length: 11 amino acids. Trimming stripped 11 bases from V and 7 bases from J, with 11 bases between. CDR1 and CDR2 (germline): KGHDR, SFDVKD. The CDR3 DNA sequence: TGTGCCATATCGGGGGGACAGCCCCAGCATTTT. Residues: CAISGGQPQHF.

The rearrangement joins TRBV9 to TRBJ2-7; 8 nucleotides match TRBD1. CDR1 and CDR2 (germline): SGDLS, YYNGEE. This CDR3 has 15 amino acids. Trimming cost V 0 bases and J 5 bases; bases outside gene matches: 7. CDR3 protein: CASSVGGRGQDEQYF. CDR3 in DNA: TGTGCCAGCAGCGTAGGCGGCAGGGGGCAGGACGAGCAGTACTTC.

The chain couples TRBV5-4 to TRBJ2-1, with 15 bases that match TRBD2. Per germline, CDR1 SGHNT and CDR2 YYREEE (reference sequence). CDR3 size: 17 residues. The ends lost 7 bases at V and 4 bases at J; junction bases unmatched: 9. The CDR3 here is CASGRLGLAGGYNEQFF. CDR3 coding DNA: TGTGCCAGCGGCCGTTTAGGACTAGCGGGAGGGTACAATGAGCAGTTCTTC.

The V and J genes are TRBV6-6 and TRBJ1-4; D remains ambiguous. The ends were cut back, 5 bases at V and 8 bases at J, with 9 bases in the middle. The CDR3 length is 12 residues. Germline V CDR1 and CDR2: MNHNY, SVGAGI (reference sequence). The CDR3 DNA follows: TGTGCCAGCAGTGCGAATCTAGAAAAACTGTTTTTT. Translated: CASSANLEKLFF.

A single count supports this clone. The V call is TRBV13, the J call TRBJ2-5, with D possibly being TRBD2 (5 bases). The germline gives CDR1 PRHDT, CDR2 FYEKMQ (reference sequence). This CDR3 region has 15 residues. Trimming shortened V by 5 bases and J by 4 bases, and 17 bases separated the two germline ends. The CDR3 sequence is CASSQPNGVGETQYF. The CDR3 DNA is TGTGCCAGCAGCCAACCGAACGGGGTTGGAGAGACCCAGTACTTC.

This chain uses TRBV2 with TRBJ1-3; unclear D gene. The CDR3 is 13 amino acids. Germline CDR1 SNHLY, CDR2 FYNNEI. V gave up 9 bases and J gave up 0 bases, with 9 bases separating them. The CDR3 protein is CARTYSSGNTIYF. In DNA form, the CDR3 reads TGTGCCAGGACATACAGCTCTGGAAACACCATATATTTT. Drawing the rest from reference TRBV2 and TRBJ1-3, the complete variable domain is EPEVTQTPSHQVTQMGQEVILRCVPISNHLYFYWYRQILGQKVEFLVSFYNNEISEKSEIFDDQFSVERPDGSNFTLKIRSTKLEDSAMYFCARTYSSGNTIYFGEGSWLTVV.

The rearrangement links TRBV28 to TRBJ2-1; 10 bases are shared with TRBD2. Trimming removed 6 bases from V and 9 bases from J; junction bases left unmatched: 26. The CDR3 runs to 20 residues. CDR1 is MDHEN and CDR2 is SYDVKM in the germline V gene. The CDR3 loop reads CASRERGFALGLAGVLEQFF. The DNA for the CDR3 is TGTGCCAGCAGGGAGAGGGGATTTGCTCTAGGGCTAGCGGGAGTCCTTGAGCAGTTCTTC. The full variable domain, in which reference TRBV28 and TRBJ2-1 provide the parts outside the CDR3, is DVKVTQSSRYLVKRTGEKVFLECVQDMDHENMFWYRQDPGLGLRLIYFSYDVKMKEKGDIPEGYSVSREKKERFSLILESASTNQTSMYLCASRERGFALGLAGVLEQFFGPGTRLTVL.

The genes are TRBV18 and TRBJ1-1; D might be TRBD1 (6 bases). CDR1 KGHSH and CDR2 LQKENI come from the germline V gene. The V end was cut by 3 bases, the J end by 2 bases, with 10 bases between. The CDR3 covers 14 residues. The DNA of the CDR3 is TGTGCCAGCTCACCGGGGGCGACTAACACTGAAGCTTTCTTT. Protein: CASSPGATNTEAFF.